This TCR beta chain was recorded in a study of T cell responses to AZD1222 COVID-19 vaccine. This clone was observed a single time. Its antigen is undetermined. Overall study results and limits: It should be noted that donors were predominantly white British and more often female, and clonal diversity was possibly underestimated.

Produced via immunoSEQ multiplex PCR; TCRdb's table is partial and in-frame only. This sample has 130,000 to 150,000 clones, with 80% to 90% found just once. This CDR3 contains 22 residues. Trimming removed 4 bases from V and 3 bases from J, with 37 bases in between. Germline CDR1 SGDLS, CDR2 YYNGEE. This receptor was taken from an adult in good health. Sequenced material: peripheral blood, taken on day 0 of AZD1222 vaccination. The rearrangement joins TRBV9 to TRBJ1-1, with D uncertain. The CDR3, as DNA: TGTGCCAGCAGCCCCTTTTACCGTCCCAGAGTGGGATCGAGTTACGTCCACACTGAAGCTTTCTTT. It yields the protein CASSPFYRPRVGSSYVHTEAFF.